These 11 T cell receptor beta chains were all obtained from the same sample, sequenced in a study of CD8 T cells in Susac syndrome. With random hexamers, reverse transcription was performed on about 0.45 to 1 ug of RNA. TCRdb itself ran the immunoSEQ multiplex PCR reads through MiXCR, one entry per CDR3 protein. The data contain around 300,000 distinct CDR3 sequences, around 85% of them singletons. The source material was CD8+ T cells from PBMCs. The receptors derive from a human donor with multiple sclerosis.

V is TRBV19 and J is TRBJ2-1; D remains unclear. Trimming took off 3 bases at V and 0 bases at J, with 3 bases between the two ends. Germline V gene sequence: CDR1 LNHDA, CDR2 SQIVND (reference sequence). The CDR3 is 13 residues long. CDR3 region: CASSMTSYNEQFF. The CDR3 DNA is TGTGCCAGTAGTATGACCTCCTACAATGAGCAGTTCTTC.

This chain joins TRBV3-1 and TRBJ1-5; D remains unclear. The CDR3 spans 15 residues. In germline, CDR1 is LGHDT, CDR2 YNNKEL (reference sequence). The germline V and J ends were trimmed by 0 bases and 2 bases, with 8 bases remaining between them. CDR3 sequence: CASSQDSGGNQPQHF. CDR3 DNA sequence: TGTGCCAGCAGCCAAGATTCCGGGGGCAATCAGCCCCAGCATTTT. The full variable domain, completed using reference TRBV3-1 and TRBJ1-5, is DTAVSQTPKYLVTQMGNDKSIKCEQNLGHDTMYWYKQDSKKFLKIMFSYNNKELIINETVPNRFSPKSPDKAHLNLHINSLELGDSAVYFCASSQDSGGNQPQHFGDGTRLSIL.

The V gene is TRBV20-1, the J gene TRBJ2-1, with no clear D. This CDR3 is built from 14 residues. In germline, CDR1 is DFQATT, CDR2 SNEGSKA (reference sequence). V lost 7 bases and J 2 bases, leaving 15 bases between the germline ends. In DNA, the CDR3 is TGCAGTGTCGATATCGGGCCGACCTACAATGAGCAGTTCTTC. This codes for CSVDIGPTYNEQFF.

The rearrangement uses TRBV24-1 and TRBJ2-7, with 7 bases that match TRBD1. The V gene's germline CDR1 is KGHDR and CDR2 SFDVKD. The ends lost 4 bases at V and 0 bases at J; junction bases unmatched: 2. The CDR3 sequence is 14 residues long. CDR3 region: CATSEAGGSYEQYF. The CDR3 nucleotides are TGTGCCACCAGTGAGGCAGGGGGCTCCTACGAGCAGTACTTC.

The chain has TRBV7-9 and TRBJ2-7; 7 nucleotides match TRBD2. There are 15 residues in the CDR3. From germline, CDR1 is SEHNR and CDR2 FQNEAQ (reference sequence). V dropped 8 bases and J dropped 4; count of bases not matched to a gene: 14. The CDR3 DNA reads TGTGCCAGCGAACCCCCGGGGGGTCTTCGTTACGAGCAGTACTTC. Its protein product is CASEPPGGLRYEQYF.

The CDR3 DNA reads TGTGCCAGCAGCCAATCGGACAGCTCCTACGAGCAGTACTTC. This codes for CASSQSDSSYEQYF. This chain joins TRBV4-2 and TRBJ2-7, with TRBD1 as a possible D gene (6 bases). V lost 2 bases and J 0 bases, leaving 8 bases between the germline ends. Germline V lookup: CDR1 LGHNA, CDR2 YNFKEQ. The CDR3 contains 14 residues.

This CDR3 reads CASSFAGMGTEAFF. CDR3 bases: TGTGCCAGCAGTTTCGCAGGGATGGGGACTGAAGCTTTCTTT. This chain connects TRBV5-4 to TRBJ1-1; D is perhaps TRBD1 (5 bases). Deletions cut 5 bases from V and 5 bases from J, with 16 bases between. Germline assignment: CDR1 SGHNT and CDR2 YYREEE (reference sequence). The CDR3 contains 14 residues.

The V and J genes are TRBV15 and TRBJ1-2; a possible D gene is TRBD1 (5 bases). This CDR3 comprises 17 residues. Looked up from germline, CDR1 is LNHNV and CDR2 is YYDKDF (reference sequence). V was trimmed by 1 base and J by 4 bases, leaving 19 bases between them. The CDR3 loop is CATSRANRDLAIYGYTF. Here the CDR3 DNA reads TGTGCCACCAGCAGAGCAAACCGGGACTTAGCGATCTATGGCTACACCTTC.

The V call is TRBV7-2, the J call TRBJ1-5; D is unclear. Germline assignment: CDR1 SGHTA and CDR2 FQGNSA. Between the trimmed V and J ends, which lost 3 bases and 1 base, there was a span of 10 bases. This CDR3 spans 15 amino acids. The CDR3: CASSFLQESNQPQHF. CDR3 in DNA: TGTGCCAGCAGCTTTCTTCAGGAAAGCAATCAGCCCCAGCATTTT.

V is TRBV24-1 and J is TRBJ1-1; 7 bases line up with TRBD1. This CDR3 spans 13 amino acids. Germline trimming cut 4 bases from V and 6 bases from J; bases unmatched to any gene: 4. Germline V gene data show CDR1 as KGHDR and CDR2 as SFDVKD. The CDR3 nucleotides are TGTGCCACCAGTGACTCAGACAGGGCTGAAGCTTTCTTT. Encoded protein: CATSDSDRAEAFF.

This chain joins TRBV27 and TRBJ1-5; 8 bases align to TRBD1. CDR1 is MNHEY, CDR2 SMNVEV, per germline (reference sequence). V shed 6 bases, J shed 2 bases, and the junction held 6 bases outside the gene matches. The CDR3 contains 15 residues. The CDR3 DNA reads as TGTGCCAGCAGGGACCTGACAGGGGGCAATCAGCCCCAGCATTTT. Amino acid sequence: CASRDLTGGNQPQHF.